This paragraph reports one T cell receptor beta chain. The germline CDR1 and CDR2 sequences are LNHDA and SQIVND (reference sequence). V gave up 3 bases and J gave up 3 bases, with 5 bases separating them. The CDR3 is 13 amino acids. This entry belongs to a study of T cell responses to AZD1222 COVID-19 vaccine. Sequencing was performed with immunoSEQ multiplex PCR; in TCRdb, only in-frame clones are kept and a portion is missing. Of roughly 120,000 clones listed, approximately 85% are singletons. This specimen consisted of peripheral blood, obtained on day 0 of MenACWY control vaccination. The V gene is TRBV19, the J gene TRBJ2-2; no clear D. The source of this sequence is an adult in good health. The CDR3 reads CASSIRDTGELFF. The CDR3 DNA sequence: TGTGCCAGTAGTATTAGGGACACCGGGGAGCTGTTTTTT.